This T cell receptor (beta chain) was profiled in a study of T cells in women clearing cervical HPV infection. Trimming removed 4 bases at V and 2 bases at J, with 14 bases between. CDR3 length: 15 residues. Germline V CDR1 and CDR2: SGHDT, YYEEEE. Comment on this clone: The read finishes 3 residues shy of the CDR3 end, and the germline J gene is used to complete it.

Profiling relied on immunoSEQ multiplex PCR, and the TCRdb table lists in-frame clones only, not all of them. This specimen shows roughly 15,000 clones; the ten leading clones hold less than 25%. The sequencing sample was made of blood buffy coat. This TCR was recovered from a woman between 18 and 70 years old with a cervical HPV16 infection that either progressed to CIN3+ or cleared (not recorded which). The chain couples TRBV5-6 to TRBJ2-3; D is possibly TRBD1 (5 bases). CDR3 DNA (partial): TGTGCCAGCAGCGGGGCCCACGGATACACAGATACG. It is translated as CASSGAHGYTDT. The whole CDR3 sequence is CASSGAHGYTDTQYF.